Shown below are 21 T cell receptor beta chains from a single sample sequenced in a study of control samples from healthy donors and cancer patients. Method: immunoSEQ multiplex PCR; TCRdb's copy keeps in-frame clones and lacks some. In total, the table holds around 190,000 clones. Input material: blood. These receptors were obtained from a woman under 40 in good health.

The rearrangement joins TRBV10-3 to TRBJ1-6, with D perhaps TRBD1 (5 bases). V lost 5 bases, J lost 9 bases, and 17 bases lay in between. Per the germline V gene, CDR1 is ENHRY and CDR2 is SYGVKD. The CDR3 spans 15 residues. The DNA for the CDR3 is TGTGCCATCAGTCCTAGGCCAGGGCAGGGTTCACCCCTCCACTTT. The encoded protein is CAISPRPGQGSPLHF.

The genes are TRBV4-3 and TRBJ1-2; D gene uncertain. Between the trimmed V and J ends, which lost 1 base and 7 bases, there was a span of 16 bases. The CDR3 sequence is 15 residues long. Germline V CDR1 and CDR2: LGHNA, YSLEER. The CDR3 protein is CASSQALGRARGYTF. In DNA form, the CDR3 reads TGCGCCAGCAGCCAAGCCCTGGGGAGGGCTCGTGGCTACACCTTC.

Note on this clone: A junction end diverges from the germline sequence, so it may reflect a read error. The CDR3 DNA reads TGCGCCAGCAGCTTGGGCGAAGCATCGACCTATGGCTACATCTTC. The encoded protein is CASSLGEASTYGYIF. J is TRBJ1-2 and V is TRBV5-1, with unresolved D. CDR1 is SGHRS, CDR2 YFSETQ, per germline. This CDR3 is built from 15 residues.

The chain carries TRBV27 and TRBJ1-3, with D hard to call. The V end lost 5 bases, the J end lost 3 bases, and 23 bases lay between the germline ends. CDR3 length: 18 amino acids. The germline gives CDR1 MNHEY, CDR2 SMNVEV (reference sequence). The CDR3: CASSPIPPGGRDGNTIYF. CDR3 DNA: TGTGCCAGCAGTCCCATCCCCCCGGGAGGGAGGGATGGAAACACCATATATTTT.

The chain combines TRBV28 with TRBJ2-3; 9 bases are a match to TRBD2. The germline V gene encodes CDR1 MDHEN and CDR2 SYDVKM. Unmatched junction bases numbered 4, after V lost 2 bases and J lost 4 bases. The CDR3 consists of 15 residues. CDR3 nucleotide sequence: TGTGCCAGCAGTTTAGCGGGGGGGACGTCAGATACGCAGTATTTT. Its translation: CASSLAGGTSDTQYF.

The genes are TRBV5-6 and TRBJ1-1; D is ambiguous. This CDR3 has 13 amino acids. V gave up 4 bases and J gave up 7 bases, with 14 bases separating them. The germline CDR1 and CDR2 sequences are SGHDT and YYEEEE. For the CDR3, the DNA is TGTGCCAGCAGCGTGGCCCTGTGGGGTGAAGCTTTCTTT. Residues: CASSVALWGEAFF.

The chain recombines TRBV5-1 with TRBJ2-3; 8 bases are shared with TRBD2. The trim removed 3 bases at V and 4 bases at J, leaving 4 bases unmatched. Germline loops: CDR1 SGHRS, CDR2 YFSETQ. This CDR3 region has 14 residues. CDR3: CASSWGTRSDTQYF. Here the CDR3 DNA reads TGCGCCAGCAGCTGGGGGACTAGATCAGATACGCAGTATTTT. Combining the CDR3 with reference TRBV5-1 and TRBJ2-3 gives the whole variable domain KAGVTQTPRYLIKTRGQQVTLSCSPISGHRSVSWYQQTPGQGLQFLFEYFSETQRNKGNFPGRFSGRQFSNSRSEMNVSTLELGDSALYLCASSWGTRSDTQYFGPGTRLTVL.

The chain combines TRBV7-2 with TRBJ2-5; 10 nucleotides agree with TRBD2. The length of the CDR3 is 16 residues. The V and J ends lost 2 bases and 2 bases, in that order; junction bases with no gene match: 5. Germline CDR1 reads SGHTA; CDR2 reads FQGNSA. The CDR3 loop reads CASSLRIAGGQETQYF. CDR3 bases: TGTGCCAGCAGCTTACGAATAGCGGGGGGACAAGAGACCCAGTACTTC.

This chain uses TRBV6-5 with TRBJ2-7; no reliable D call. V was trimmed by 8 bases and J by 2 bases, leaving 13 bases between them. The CDR3 is 13 amino acids. Germline loops: CDR1 MNHEY, CDR2 SVGAGI. CDR3: CASYGRPPYEQYF. CDR3 sequence (DNA): TGTGCCAGCTACGGTCGTCCCCCCTACGAGCAGTACTTC.

This chain connects TRBV19 to TRBJ1-5; the D gene is possibly TRBD1 (5 bases). V was pared by 6 bases and J by 3 bases, with 15 bases between. CDR1 LNHDA and CDR2 SQIVND come from the germline V gene (reference sequence). The CDR3 is 15 residues long. CDR3 protein: CASRISGFNNQPQHF. The CDR3 nucleotides read TGTGCCAGTAGGATTTCAGGGTTCAACAATCAGCCCCAGCATTTT.

The CDR3 DNA sequence: TGTGCCAGCAGCGGTGTCCGGGGGAGGACCTACGAGCAGTACTTC. It specifies CASSGVRGRTYEQYF. The V gene is TRBV11-2, the J gene TRBJ2-7; tentative D call: TRBD2 (6 bases). Germline V gene sequence: CDR1 SGHAT, CDR2 FQNNGV. Trimming cost V 5 bases and J 2 bases, with 16 bases left between them. The CDR3 extends over 15 amino acids.

Here the CDR3 reads CASSYSSGTANSPLHF. The DNA for the CDR3 is TGTGCCAGCAGTTACTCTTCCGGGACAGCTAATTCACCCCTCCACTTT. The J gene is TRBJ1-6, the V gene TRBV6-5, with 7 positions matching TRBD1. The germline gives CDR1 MNHEY, CDR2 SVGAGI. This CDR3 contains 16 residues. Trimming took 0 bases from V and 6 from J; bases not matched to a gene: 5.

This sequence joins TRBV2 and TRBJ1-3; D is uncertain. V was trimmed by 1 base and J by 0 bases, leaving 7 bases between them. Per the germline V gene, CDR1 is SNHLY and CDR2 is FYNNEI. The length of the CDR3 is 15 residues. The CDR3 protein is CASSEGSSSGNTIYF. CDR3 bases: TGTGCCAGCAGTGAAGGTTCGTCCTCTGGAAACACCATATATTTT.

The V call is TRBV29-1, the J call TRBJ1-2, with D possibly matching TRBD1 (6 bases). This CDR3 has 11 amino acids. Trimming took off 8 bases at V and 3 bases at J, with 10 bases between the two ends. The V gene's germline CDR1 is SQVTM and CDR2 ANQGSEA. The CDR3 region is CSTQGDYGYTF. CDR3 nucleotides: TGCAGCACACAGGGAGACTATGGCTACACCTTC.

The V and J genes are TRBV6-5 and TRBJ1-4; D ambiguous. The CDR3 sequence is 11 residues long. V lost 6 bases, J lost 4 bases, and 3 bases lay in between. CDR1 MNHEY and CDR2 SVGAGI come from the germline V gene. Here the CDR3 reads CASRGNEKLFF. The CDR3 DNA reads TGTGCCAGCAGGGGTAATGAAAAACTGTTTTTT.

CDR3 sequence (DNA): TGTGCCAGCAGTGAACGGGACAGACCCTTGCCCTATGGCTACACCTTC. It yields the protein CASSERDRPLPYGYTF. The chain carries TRBV2 and TRBJ1-2; 7 nucleotides align to TRBD1. Trimming at V came to 2 bases and at J to 4 bases, leaving 10 bases not matched to a gene. This CDR3 is 16 amino acids long. The V gene's germline CDR1 is SNHLY and CDR2 FYNNEI.

Written as DNA, the CDR3 is TGCGCCAGCAGCTTGGCCGGGACTAGCGACGAGCAGTACTTC. It translates to CASSLAGTSDEQYF. This chain joins TRBV5-1 and TRBJ2-7, with 10 bases lining up with TRBD2. Germline V CDR1 and CDR2: SGHRS, YFSETQ. J gave up 5 bases and V 0 bases, and 2 bases lay outside the gene matches. The CDR3 extends over 14 amino acids.

This chain joins TRBV7-6 and TRBJ2-1, with D possibly being TRBD1 (6 bases). The CDR3 spans 17 residues. Germline V CDR1 and CDR2: SGHVS, FNYEAQ. V lost 2 bases, J lost 6 bases, and 20 bases lay in between. CDR3 nucleotide sequence: TGTGCCAGCAGCTTACATACCAGGGGATTAAGGGGCAATGAGCAGTTCTTC. It yields the protein CASSLHTRGLRGNEQFF.

The rearrangement links TRBV9 to TRBJ2-2; 12 bases fit TRBD1. V trimming: 4 bases; J trimming: 2 bases; junction bases outside the gene matches: 3. Germline loops: CDR1 SGDLS, CDR2 YYNGEE. This CDR3 has 16 amino acids. The CDR3 protein is CASSQGQGANTGELFF. Here the CDR3 DNA reads TGTGCCAGCAGCCAGGGACAGGGGGCCAACACCGGGGAGCTGTTTTTT.

The chain combines TRBV10-3 with TRBJ1-1; D remains unclear. Trimming pared 6 bases from V and 3 bases from J, leaving 11 bases between. CDR3 length equals 13 residues. CDR1 is ENHRY, CDR2 SYGVKD, per germline. CDR3 sequence (DNA): TGTGCCATCAGGACAACTGCTGACACTGAAGCTTTCTTT. It encodes CAIRTTADTEAFF.

This rearrangement joins TRBV5-1 to TRBJ1-1; D not certain. The germline gives CDR1 SGHRS, CDR2 YFSETQ. The CDR3 totals 14 residues. Trimming removed 1 base at V and 4 bases at J, with 11 bases between. In nucleotides, the CDR3 is TGCGCCAGCAGCTTGCATCGGGAGAGCACTGAAGCTTTCTTT. It specifies CASSLHRESTEAFF.